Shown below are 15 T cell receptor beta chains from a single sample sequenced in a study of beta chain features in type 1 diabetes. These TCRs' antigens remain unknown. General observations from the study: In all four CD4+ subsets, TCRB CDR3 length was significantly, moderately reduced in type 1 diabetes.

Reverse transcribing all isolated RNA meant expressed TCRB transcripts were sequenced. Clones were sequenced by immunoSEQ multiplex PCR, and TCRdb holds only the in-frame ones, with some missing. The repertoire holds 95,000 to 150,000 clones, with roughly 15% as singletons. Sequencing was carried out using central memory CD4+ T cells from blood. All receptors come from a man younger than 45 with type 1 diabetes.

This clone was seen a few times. CDR3 DNA sequence: TGTGCCAGCAGCCCCGTAGCGGGAAGCACAGATACGCAGTATTTT. This encodes CASSPVAGSTDTQYF. The V and J genes are TRBV7-6 and TRBJ2-3, with 8 bases matching TRBD2. CDR3 length equals 15 residues. V shed 5 bases, J shed 0 bases, and the junction held 4 bases outside the gene matches. Germline V gene data show CDR1 as SGHVS and CDR2 as FNYEAQ.

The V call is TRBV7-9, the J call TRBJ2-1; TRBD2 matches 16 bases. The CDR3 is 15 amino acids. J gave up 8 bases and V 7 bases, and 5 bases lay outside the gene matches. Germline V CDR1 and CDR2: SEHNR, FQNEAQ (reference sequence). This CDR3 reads CASTAGTSGGDEQFF. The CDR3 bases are TGTGCCAGCACCGCCGGGACTAGCGGGGGGGATGAGCAGTTCTTC.

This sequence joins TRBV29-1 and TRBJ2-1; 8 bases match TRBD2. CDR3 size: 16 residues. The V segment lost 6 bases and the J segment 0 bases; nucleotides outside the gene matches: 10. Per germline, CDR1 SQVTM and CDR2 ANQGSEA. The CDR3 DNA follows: TGCAGCGTAGAAAAATTCACTAGCGGCTCCTACAATGAGCAGTTCTTC. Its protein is CSVEKFTSGSYNEQFF.

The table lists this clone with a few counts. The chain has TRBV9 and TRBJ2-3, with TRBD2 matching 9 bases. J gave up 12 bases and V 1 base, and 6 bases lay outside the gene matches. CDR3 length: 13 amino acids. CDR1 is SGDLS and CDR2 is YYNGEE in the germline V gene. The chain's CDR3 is CASSVQSGGPQYF. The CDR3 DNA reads TGTGCCAGCAGCGTACAAAGCGGGGGGCCTCAGTATTTT.

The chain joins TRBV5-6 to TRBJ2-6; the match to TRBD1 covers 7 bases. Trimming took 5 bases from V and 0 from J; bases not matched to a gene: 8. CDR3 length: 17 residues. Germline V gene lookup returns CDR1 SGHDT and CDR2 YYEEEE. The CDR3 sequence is CASSWDSQSSGANVLTF. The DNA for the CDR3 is TGTGCCAGCAGTTGGGACAGTCAAAGCTCTGGGGCCAACGTCCTGACTTTC.

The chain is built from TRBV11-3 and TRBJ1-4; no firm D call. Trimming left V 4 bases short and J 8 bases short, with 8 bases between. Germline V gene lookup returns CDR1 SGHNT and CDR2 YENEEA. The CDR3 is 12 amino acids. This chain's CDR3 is CASSYGSEKLFF. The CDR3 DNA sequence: TGTGCCAGCAGCTATGGTTCGGAAAAACTGTTTTTT.

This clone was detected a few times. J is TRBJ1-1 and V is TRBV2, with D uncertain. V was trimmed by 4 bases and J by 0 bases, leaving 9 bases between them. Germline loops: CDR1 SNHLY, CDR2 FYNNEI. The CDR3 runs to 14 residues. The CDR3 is CASSVDGMNTEAFF. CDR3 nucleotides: TGTGCCAGCAGTGTTGACGGTATGAACACTGAAGCTTTCTTT.

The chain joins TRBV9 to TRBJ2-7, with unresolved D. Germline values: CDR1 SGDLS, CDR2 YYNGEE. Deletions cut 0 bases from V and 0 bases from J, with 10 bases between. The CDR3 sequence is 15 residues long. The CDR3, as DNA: TGTGCCAGCAGCGTAGGACGCCAAAACTCCTACGAGCAGTACTTC. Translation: CASSVGRQNSYEQYF.

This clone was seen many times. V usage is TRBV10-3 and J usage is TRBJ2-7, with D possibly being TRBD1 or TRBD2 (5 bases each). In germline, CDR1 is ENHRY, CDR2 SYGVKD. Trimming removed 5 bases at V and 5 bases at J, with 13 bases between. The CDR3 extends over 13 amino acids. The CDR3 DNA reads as TGTGCCATCAGTCCCGGCAGGGACCACGAGCAGTACTTC. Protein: CAISPGRDHEQYF.

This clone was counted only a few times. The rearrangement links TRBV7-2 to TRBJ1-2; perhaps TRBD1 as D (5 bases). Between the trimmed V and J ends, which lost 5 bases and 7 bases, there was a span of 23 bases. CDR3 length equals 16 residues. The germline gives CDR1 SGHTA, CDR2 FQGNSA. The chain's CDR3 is CASSQQSGTPSGGYTF. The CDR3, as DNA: TGTGCCAGCAGCCAGCAGAGCGGGACTCCCTCAGGTGGCTACACCTTC.

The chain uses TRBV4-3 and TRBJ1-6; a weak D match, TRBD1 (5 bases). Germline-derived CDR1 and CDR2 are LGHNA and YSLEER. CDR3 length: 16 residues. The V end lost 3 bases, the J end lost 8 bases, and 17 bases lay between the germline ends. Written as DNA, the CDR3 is TGCGCCAGCAGCCAGTCCGCGGGTGGGGCGGATTCACCCCTCCACTTT. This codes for CASSQSAGGADSPLHF.

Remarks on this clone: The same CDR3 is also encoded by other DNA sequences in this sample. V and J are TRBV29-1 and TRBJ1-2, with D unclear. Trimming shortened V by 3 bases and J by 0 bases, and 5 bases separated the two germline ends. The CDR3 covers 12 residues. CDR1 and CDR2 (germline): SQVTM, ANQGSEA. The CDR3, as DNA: TGCAGCGTTGACAGAGCTAACTATGGCTACACCTTC. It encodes CSVDRANYGYTF.

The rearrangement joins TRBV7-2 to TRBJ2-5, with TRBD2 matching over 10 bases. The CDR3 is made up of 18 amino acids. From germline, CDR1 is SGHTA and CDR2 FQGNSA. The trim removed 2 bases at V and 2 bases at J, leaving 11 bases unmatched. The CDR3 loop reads CASSLNSLAGGQQETQYF. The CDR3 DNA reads TGTGCCAGCAGCTTAAATTCGTTAGCGGGGGGCCAGCAAGAGACCCAGTACTTC.

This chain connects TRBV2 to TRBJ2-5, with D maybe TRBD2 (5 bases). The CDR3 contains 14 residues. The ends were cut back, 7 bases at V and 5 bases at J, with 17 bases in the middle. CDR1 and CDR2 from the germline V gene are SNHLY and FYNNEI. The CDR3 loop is CASNTRGSRETQYF. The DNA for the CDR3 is TGTGCCAGCAACACACGGGGTAGCCGCGAGACCCAGTACTTC.

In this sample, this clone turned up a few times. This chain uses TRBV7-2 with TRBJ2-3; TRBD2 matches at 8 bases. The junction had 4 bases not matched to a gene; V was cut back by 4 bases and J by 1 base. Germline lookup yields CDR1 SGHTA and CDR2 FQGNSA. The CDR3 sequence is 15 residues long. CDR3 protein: CASSSGLARTDTQYF. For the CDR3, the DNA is TGTGCCAGCAGCTCAGGACTAGCCCGCACAGATACGCAGTATTTT.